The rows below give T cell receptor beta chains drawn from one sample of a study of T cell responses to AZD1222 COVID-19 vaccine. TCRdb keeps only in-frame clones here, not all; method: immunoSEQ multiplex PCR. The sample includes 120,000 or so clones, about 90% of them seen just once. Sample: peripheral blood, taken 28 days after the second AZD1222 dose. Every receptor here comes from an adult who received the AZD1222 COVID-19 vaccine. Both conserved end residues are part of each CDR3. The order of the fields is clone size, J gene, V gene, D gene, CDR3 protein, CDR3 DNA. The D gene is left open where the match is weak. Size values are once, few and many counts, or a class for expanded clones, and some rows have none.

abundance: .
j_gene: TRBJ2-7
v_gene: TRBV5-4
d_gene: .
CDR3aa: CASSFGQRDSYEQYF
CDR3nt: TGTGCCAGCAGCTTTGGCCAAAGGGACTCCTACGAGCAGTACTTC

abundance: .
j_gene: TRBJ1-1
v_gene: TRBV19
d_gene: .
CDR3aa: CASSIVSTGSTEAFF
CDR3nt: TGTGCCAGTAGTATAGTCTCAACAGGGTCCACTGAAGCTTTCTTT

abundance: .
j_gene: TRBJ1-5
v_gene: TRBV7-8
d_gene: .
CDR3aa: CASSLEVGGFSQPQHF
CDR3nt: TGTGCCAGCAGCTTAGAGGTCGGGGGTTTCAGCCAGCCCCAGCATTTT

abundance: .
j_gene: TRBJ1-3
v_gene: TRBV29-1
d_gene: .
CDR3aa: CSVVLTDTGSGNTIYF
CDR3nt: TGCAGCGTTGTTTTGACAGATACCGGCTCTGGAAACACCATATATTTT

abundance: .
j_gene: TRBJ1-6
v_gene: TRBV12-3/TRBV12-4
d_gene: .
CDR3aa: CASSPSYNSPLHF
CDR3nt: TGTGCCAGCAGTCCCTCCTATAATTCACCCCTCCACTTT

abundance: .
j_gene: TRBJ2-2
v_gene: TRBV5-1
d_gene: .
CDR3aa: CASSTGQNTGELFF
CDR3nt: TGCGCCAGCAGCACCGGACAGAACACCGGGGAGCTGTTTTTT

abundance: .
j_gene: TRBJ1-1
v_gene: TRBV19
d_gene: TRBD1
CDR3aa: CASSVTGQGDQRAFF
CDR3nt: TGTGCCAGTAGTGTCACGGGACAGGGGGACCAGAGGGCTTTCTTT

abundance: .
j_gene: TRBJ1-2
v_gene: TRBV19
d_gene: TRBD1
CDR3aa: CASSHRTGPTGYTF
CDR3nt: TGTGCCAGTAGTCACAGGACAGGGCCAACTGGCTACACCTTC

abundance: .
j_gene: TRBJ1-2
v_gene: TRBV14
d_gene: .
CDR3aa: CASSQDEGFGYTF
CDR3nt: TGTGCCAGCAGCCAAGATGAAGGGTTTGGCTACACCTTC

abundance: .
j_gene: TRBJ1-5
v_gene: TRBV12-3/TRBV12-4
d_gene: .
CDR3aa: CASSLTTDQPQHF
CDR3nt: TGTGCCAGCAGTCTGACCACAGATCAGCCCCAGCATTTT

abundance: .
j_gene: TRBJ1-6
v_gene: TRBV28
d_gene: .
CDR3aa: CASSLDWGSYNSPLHF
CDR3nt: TGTGCCAGCAGTTTGGACTGGGGTTCCTATAATTCACCCCTCCACTTT

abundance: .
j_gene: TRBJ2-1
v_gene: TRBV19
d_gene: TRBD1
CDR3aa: CASSIRDSSYNEQFF
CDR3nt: TGTGCAAGTAGTATTCGGGACAGCTCCTACAATGAGCAGTTCTTC

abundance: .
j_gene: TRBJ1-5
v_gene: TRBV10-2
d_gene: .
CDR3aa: CASSETEIGQPQHF
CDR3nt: TGCGCCAGCAGTGAGACGGAGATAGGTCAGCCCCAGCATTTT

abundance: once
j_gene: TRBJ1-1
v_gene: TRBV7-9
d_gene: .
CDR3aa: CASTGGVNTEAFF
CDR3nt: TGTGCCAGCACGGGGGGAGTTAACACTGAAGCTTTCTTT

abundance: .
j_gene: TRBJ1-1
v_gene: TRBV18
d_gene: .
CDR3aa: CASSPGAPNTEAFF
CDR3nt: TGTGCCAGCTCACCGGGGGCTCCGAACACTGAAGCTTTCTTT

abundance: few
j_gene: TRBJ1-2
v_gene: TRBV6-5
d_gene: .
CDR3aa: CASSPRQALNYGYTF
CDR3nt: TGTGCCAGCAGTCCACGACAGGCACTTAACTATGGCTACACCTTC

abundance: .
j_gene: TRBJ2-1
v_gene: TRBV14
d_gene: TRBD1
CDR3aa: CASEGQGFGEQFF
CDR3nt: TGTGCCAGCGAAGGACAGGGTTTCGGTGAGCAGTTCTTC

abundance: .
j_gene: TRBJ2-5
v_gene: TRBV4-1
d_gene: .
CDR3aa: CASSLGVRETQYF
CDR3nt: TGCGCCAGCAGCCTTGGGGTGCGGGAGACCCAGTACTTC

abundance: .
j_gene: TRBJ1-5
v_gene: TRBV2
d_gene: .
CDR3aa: CASSEREENQPQHF
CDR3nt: TGTGCCAGCAGTGAAAGGGAAGAAAATCAGCCCCAGCATTTT

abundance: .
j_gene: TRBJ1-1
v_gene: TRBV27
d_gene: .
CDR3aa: CASSDQGISEAFF
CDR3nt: TGTGCCAGCTCAGATCAGGGGATCAGTGAAGCTTTCTTT

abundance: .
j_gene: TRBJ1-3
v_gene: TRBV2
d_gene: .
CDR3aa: CASSEKPWGNTIYF
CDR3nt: TGTGCCAGCAGTGAAAAACCCTGGGGAAACACCATATATTTT

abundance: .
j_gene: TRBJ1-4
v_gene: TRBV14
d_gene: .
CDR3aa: CASSPRTDEKLFF
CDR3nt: TGTGCCAGCAGCCCAAGGACAGATGAAAAACTGTTTTTT

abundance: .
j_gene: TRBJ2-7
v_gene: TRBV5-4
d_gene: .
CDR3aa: CASSSTPSYEQYF
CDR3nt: TGTGCCAGCAGCTCCACCCCGTCCTACGAGCAGTACTTC

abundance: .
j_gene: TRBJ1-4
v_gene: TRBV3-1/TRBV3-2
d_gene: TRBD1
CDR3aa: CASSQGGTGGINEKLFF
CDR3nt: TGTGCCAGCAGCCAAGGCGGGACAGGGGGGATTAATGAAAAACTGTTTTTT

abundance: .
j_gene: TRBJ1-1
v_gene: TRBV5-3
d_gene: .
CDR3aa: CARSLACEVSTEAFF
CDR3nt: TGTGCCAGAAGCTTGGCCTGTGAGGTCTCGACTGAAGCTTTCTTT

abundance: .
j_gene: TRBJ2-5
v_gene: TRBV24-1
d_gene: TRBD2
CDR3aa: CATSEATSGRETQYF
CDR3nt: TGTGCCACCAGTGAAGCCACTAGCGGGAGGGAGACCCAGTACTTC

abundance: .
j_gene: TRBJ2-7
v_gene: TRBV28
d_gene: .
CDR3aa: CASSPSALVGSREQYF
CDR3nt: TGTGCCAGCAGTCCGTCGGCCTTAGTTGGGTCGCGGGAGCAGTACTTC

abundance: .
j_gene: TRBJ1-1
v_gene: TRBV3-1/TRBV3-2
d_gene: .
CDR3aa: CASSQDLSGLLGAFF
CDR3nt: TGTGCCAGCAGCCAAGATTTGTCCGGGCTCTTGGGAGCTTTCTTT

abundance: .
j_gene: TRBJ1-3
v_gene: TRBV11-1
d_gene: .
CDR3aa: CASSPRRGGGNTIYF
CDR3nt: TGTGCCAGCAGCCCAAGAAGGGGTGGTGGAAACACCATATATTTT

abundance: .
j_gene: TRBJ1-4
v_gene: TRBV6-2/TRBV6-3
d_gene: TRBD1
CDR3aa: CASSYSGTGGEKLFF
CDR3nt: TGTGCCAGCAGTTACTCTGGGACAGGCGGCGAAAAACTGTTTTTT

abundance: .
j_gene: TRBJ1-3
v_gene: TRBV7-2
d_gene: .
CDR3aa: CASSSRGPSGNTIYF
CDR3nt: TGTGCCAGCAGCAGCCGAGGGCCTTCTGGAAACACCATATATTTT

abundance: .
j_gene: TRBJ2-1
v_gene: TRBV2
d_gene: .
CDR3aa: CASSEGGEYNEQFF
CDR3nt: TGTGCCAGCAGCGAGGGGGGAGAGTACAATGAGCAGTTCTTC

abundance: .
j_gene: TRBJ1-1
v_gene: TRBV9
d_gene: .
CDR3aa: CASSPRTLMNTEAFF
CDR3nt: TGTGCCAGCAGCCCGCGAACCTTGATGAACACTGAAGCTTTCTTT

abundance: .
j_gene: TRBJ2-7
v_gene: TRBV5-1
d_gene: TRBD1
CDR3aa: CASSLALQGSHEQYF
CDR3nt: TGCGCCAGCAGCTTGGCCTTACAGGGGTCCCACGAGCAGTACTTC

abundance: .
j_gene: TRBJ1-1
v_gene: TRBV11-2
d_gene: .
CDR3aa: CASSRIRGPQAFF
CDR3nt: TGTGCCAGCAGCCGAATCCGGGGACCGCAGGCTTTCTTT

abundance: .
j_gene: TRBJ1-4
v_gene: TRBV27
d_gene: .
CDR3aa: CASSYFRGGPNEKLFF
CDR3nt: TGTGCCAGCAGTTACTTCCGGGGAGGGCCTAATGAAAAACTGTTTTTT

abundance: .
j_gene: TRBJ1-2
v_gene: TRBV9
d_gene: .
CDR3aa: CASSVGTNYGYTF
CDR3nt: TGTGCCAGCAGCGTAGGGACAAACTATGGCTACACCTTC